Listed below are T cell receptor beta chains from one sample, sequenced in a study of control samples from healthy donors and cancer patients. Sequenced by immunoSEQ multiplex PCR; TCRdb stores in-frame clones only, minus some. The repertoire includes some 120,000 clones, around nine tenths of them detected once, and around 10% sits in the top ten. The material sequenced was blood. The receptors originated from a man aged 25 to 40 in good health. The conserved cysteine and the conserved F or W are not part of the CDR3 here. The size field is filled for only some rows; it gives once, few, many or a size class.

cdr3_aa: ASSPTATLYEQY; v_call: TRBV3-1/TRBV3-2; clone_size: -
cdr3_aa: AISEEGGAGEKLF; v_call: TRBV10-3; clone_size: -
cdr3_aa: ATSSGPQAF; v_call: TRBV24-1; clone_size: -
cdr3_aa: SVLIRGGGVNEQF; v_call: TRBV29-1; clone_size: -
cdr3_aa: ASSVGGSHSPLH; v_call: TRBV9; clone_size: -
cdr3_aa: ASSIVLSMRIQF; v_call: TRBV19; clone_size: -
cdr3_aa: ASTQFLSGNTIY; v_call: TRBV28; clone_size: -
cdr3_aa: AISTQGTDTQY; v_call: TRBV10-3; clone_size: -
cdr3_aa: ASSFNRQGGEKLF; v_call: TRBV28; clone_size: -
cdr3_aa: ASSLDREQPQH; v_call: TRBV28; clone_size: once
cdr3_aa: AGGADPTEEQF; v_call: TRBV12-3/TRBV12-4; clone_size: -
cdr3_aa: AWSGGGTITEAF; v_call: TRBV30; clone_size: once
cdr3_aa: ASSMDRAGLYT; v_call: TRBV3-1/TRBV3-2; clone_size: -
cdr3_aa: ASKVTGGNEQF; v_call: TRBV5-1; clone_size: -
cdr3_aa: ASTGGQGTDTQY; v_call: TRBV6-5; clone_size: -
cdr3_aa: ASSLGVSNQPQH; v_call: TRBV5-1; clone_size: -
cdr3_aa: ATSDPTSGGITDTQY; v_call: TRBV24-1; clone_size: once